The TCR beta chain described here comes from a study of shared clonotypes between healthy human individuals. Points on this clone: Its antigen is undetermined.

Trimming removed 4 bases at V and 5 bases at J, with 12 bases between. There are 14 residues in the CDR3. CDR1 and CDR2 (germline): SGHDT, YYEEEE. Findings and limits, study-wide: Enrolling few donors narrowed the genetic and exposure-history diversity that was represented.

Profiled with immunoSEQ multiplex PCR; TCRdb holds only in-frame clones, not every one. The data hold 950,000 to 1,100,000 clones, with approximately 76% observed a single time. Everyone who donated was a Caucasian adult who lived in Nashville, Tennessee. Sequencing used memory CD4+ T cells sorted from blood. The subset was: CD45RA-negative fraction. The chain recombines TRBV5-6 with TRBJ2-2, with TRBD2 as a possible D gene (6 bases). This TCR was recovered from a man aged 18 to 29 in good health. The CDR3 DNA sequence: TGTGCCAGCAGCCTGGGACTTTCAACCGGGGAGCTGTTTTTT. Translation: CASSLGLSTGELFF.